These 23 T cell receptor beta chains originate from one sample sequenced in a study of blood T cell repertoires in COVID-19. Sequencing used immunoSEQ multiplex PCR; TCRdb keeps in-frame clones, though not all of them. The sample has about 70,000 clones; 83% are singletons. The sequencing input was peripheral blood. The receptor set was obtained from a man aged 30-40 years with COVID-19, enrolled during active disease.

This sequence joins TRBV7-8 and TRBJ2-1, with 13 bases matching TRBD2. The CDR3 spans 16 residues. Germline values: CDR1 SGHVS, CDR2 FQNEAQ. V dropped 4 bases and J dropped 7; count of bases not matched to a gene: 7. The CDR3 DNA is TGTGCCAGCAGCTCCTCACTAGCGGGAGGGAGGAATGAGCAGTTCTTC. Residues: CASSSSLAGGRNEQFF.

The chain is built from TRBV28 and TRBJ1-4, with no clear D. CDR3 size: 12 residues. Germline-derived CDR1 and CDR2 are MDHEN and SYDVKM. Between the trimmed V and J ends, which lost 6 bases and 10 bases, there was a span of 12 bases. The CDR3 protein is CASSLLAGKLFF. The CDR3 DNA follows: TGTGCCAGCAGCCTCCTCGCGGGAAAACTGTTTTTT.

This clone has just a few counts. The chain joins TRBV6-5 to TRBJ1-2; D gene uncertain. Per germline, CDR1 MNHEY and CDR2 SVGAGI. V lost 4 bases and J 8 bases, leaving 11 bases between the germline ends. This CDR3 has 12 residues. CDR3 sequence (DNA): TGTGCCAGCAGTTCGTTAAATCGGGGCTACACCTTC. It specifies CASSSLNRGYTF.

This rearrangement joins TRBV7-9 to TRBJ1-6; 10 nucleotides align to TRBD1. The CDR3 loop spans 14 amino acids. Germline V gene data show CDR1 as SEHNR and CDR2 as FQNEAQ (reference sequence). With V trimmed by 6 bases and J by 7 bases, 3 bases remained unmatched. DNA for the CDR3: TGTGCCAGCAGTGGACAGGGGGGGAATTCACCCCTCCACTTT. Amino acid sequence: CASSGQGGNSPLHF. The full variable domain, with the rest looked up from reference TRBV7-9 and TRBJ1-6, is DTGVSQNPRHKITKRGQNVTFRCDPISEHNRLYWYRQTLGQGPEFLTYFQNEAQLEKSRLLSDRFSAERPKGSFSTLEIQRTEQGDSAMYLCASSGQGGNSPLHFGNGTRLTVT.

The chain joins TRBV30 to TRBJ2-7, with TRBD2 identical over 10 bases. In germline, CDR1 is GTSNPN, CDR2 SVGIG (reference sequence). There are 14 residues in the CDR3. V shed 0 bases and J 5 bases; nucleotides not matched to a gene: 4. CDR3 coding DNA: TGTGCCTGGAGTGTAGCGGGAGGGGGGAACGAGCAGTACTTC. Its translation: CAWSVAGGGNEQYF.

This clone turned up a few times. The chain employs TRBV3-1 (or the pseudogene TRBV3-2) and TRBJ2-7; D is undetermined. V dropped 1 base and J dropped 5 bases, with 12 bases sitting between them. The CDR3 runs 14 residues. The germline V gene has CDR1 LGHDT and CDR2 YNNKEL (reference sequence). CDR3 nucleotide sequence: TGTGCCAGCAGCCAAGCTTCTAGTCCGCACGAGCAGTACTTC. Amino acid sequence: CASSQASSPHEQYF.

The chain joins TRBV2 to TRBJ2-7; D is uncertain. This CDR3 has 12 amino acids. The germline CDR1 and CDR2 sequences are SNHLY and FYNNEI. The ends were cut back, 3 bases at V and 4 bases at J, with 7 bases in the middle. CDR3 nucleotides: TGTGCCAGCAGTGACAGAACGTACGAGCAGTACTTC. As protein: CASSDRTYEQYF.

As concerns this clone: Other DNA sequences in the sample encode the same CDR3. The CDR3 loop reads CASSPPSNSGNTIYF. Here the CDR3 DNA reads TGTGCCAGCTCACCACCGTCAAACTCTGGAAACACCATATATTTT. The chain is built from TRBV18 and TRBJ1-3; D ambiguous. CDR1 is KGHSH, CDR2 LQKENI, per germline. This CDR3 is 15 amino acids long. The V end was cut by 0 bases, the J end by 0 bases, with 6 bases between.

The chain couples TRBV25-1 to TRBJ1-1; 10 bases match TRBD1. The CDR3 spans 15 residues. Germline-derived CDR1 and CDR2 are MGHDK and SYGVNS. V was clipped by 7 bases and J by 3 bases; unmatched bases: 8. This CDR3 reads CASTRSGTGDTEAFF. The CDR3 DNA is TGTGCCAGCACCCGATCCGGGACAGGGGACACTGAAGCTTTCTTT. The whole variable domain, filled in from reference TRBV25-1 and TRBJ1-1, reads EADIYQTPRYLVIGTGKKITLECSQTMGHDKMYWYQQDPGMELHLIHYSYGVNSTEKGDLSSESTVSRIRTEHFPLTLESARPSHTSQYLCASTRSGTGDTEAFFGQGTRLTVV.

This sequence joins TRBV28 and TRBJ2-5; D may be TRBD2 (6 bases). The CDR3 runs 14 residues. Trimming removed 5 bases at V and 4 bases at J, with 14 bases between. Germline V gene data show CDR1 as MDHEN and CDR2 as SYDVKM. The CDR3 DNA reads as TGTGCCAGCAGTCAGGGCGGGAAGGGAGAGACCCAGTACTTC. Translation gives CASSQGGKGETQYF.

The chain employs TRBV5-4 and TRBJ2-1; 7 bases map to TRBD1. V lost 1 base, J lost 8 bases, and 15 bases stayed unmatched. CDR3 length: 17 residues. The germline V gene encodes CDR1 SGHNT and CDR2 YYREEE (reference sequence). The CDR3 is CASSLTRRSGGSYEQFF. Here the CDR3 DNA reads TGTGCCAGCAGCTTGACCCGGCGGTCAGGGGGTAGCTATGAGCAGTTCTTC.

V and J are TRBV19 and TRBJ1-1; weak D call: TRBD1 (5 bases). The length of the CDR3 is 13 residues. Germline V gene data show CDR1 as LNHDA and CDR2 as SQIVND (reference sequence). Trimming took off 5 bases at V and 5 bases at J, with 12 bases between the two ends. CDR3 sequence (DNA): TGTGCCAGTAGTCGGGAGGGGAGTACTGAAGCTTTCTTT. Translation gives CASSREGSTEAFF.

The chain recombines TRBV7-9 with TRBJ2-1; TRBD2 matches 8 bases. In germline, CDR1 is SEHNR, CDR2 FQNEAQ (reference sequence). V dropped 5 bases and J dropped 0; count of bases not matched to a gene: 6. The CDR3 sequence is 16 residues long. The CDR3 DNA reads as TGTGCCAGCAGCACCATAACTAGCGGCTCCTACAATGAGCAGTTCTTC. Amino acids: CASSTITSGSYNEQFF.

This clone was seen once. V and J are TRBV27 and TRBJ2-2, with D maybe TRBD1 (6 bases). The length of the CDR3 is 15 residues. V was clipped by 6 bases and J by 3 bases, with 14 bases between them. The germline V gene has CDR1 MNHEY and CDR2 SMNVEV (reference sequence). The CDR3 loop is CASRHRDTYTGELFF. CDR3 DNA sequence: TGTGCCAGCAGACACCGGGACACATACACCGGGGAGCTGTTTTTT.

This chain uses TRBV4-3 with TRBJ2-2; D remains unclear. Germline V gives CDR1 LGHNA, CDR2 YSLEER. The CDR3 covers 16 residues. V lost 6 bases and J 4 bases, leaving 18 bases between the germline ends. CDR3: CASSPDVWRSTGELFF. The CDR3 DNA follows: TGCGCCAGCAGTCCAGACGTCTGGAGAAGCACCGGGGAGCTGTTTTTT.

On this clone: The same CDR3 arises from other DNA sequences in this sample as well. The genes are TRBV24-1 and TRBJ2-5; tentative D call: TRBD1 (8 bases). V gave up 5 bases and J gave up 5 bases, with 20 bases separating them. This CDR3 has 16 residues. CDR1 KGHDR and CDR2 SFDVKD come from the germline V gene. In nucleotides, the CDR3 is TGTGCCACCAGTGCTTTTTCCAGGGGGCGGGGGGAGACCCAGTACTTC. Its protein product is CATSAFSRGRGETQYF.

Note on this clone: An end of the junction differs from the germline gene, which may be a read error. Other DNA sequences within the sample encode an identical CDR3. The chain is built from TRBV6-5 and TRBJ1-2; D not certain. The germline V gene encodes CDR1 MNHEY and CDR2 SVGAGI. This CDR3 has 13 amino acids. CDR3 bases: TGTGCCAGCAGCCCCTCCGTGGGAGGGAGGGTGGACTTC. Encoded protein: CASSPSVGGRVDF.

This rearrangement joins TRBV28 to TRBJ2-1; 7 bases fit TRBD1. CDR3 length: 15 amino acids. Germline-derived CDR1 and CDR2 are MDHEN and SYDVKM. V gave up 7 bases and J gave up 5 bases; unmatched junction bases: 11. In DNA, the CDR3 is TGTGCCAGCAACCTACGACAGGGACGGGACAATGAGCAGTTCTTC. Translation: CASNLRQGRDNEQFF.

The chain couples TRBV2 to TRBJ1-4; 7 bases are a match to TRBD1. Germline-derived CDR1 and CDR2 are SNHLY and FYNNEI. Germline trimming cut 7 bases from V and 4 bases from J; bases unmatched to any gene: 3. The length of the CDR3 is 13 residues. The CDR3 here is CASTRDSNEKLFF. CDR3 DNA: TGTGCCAGCACCCGGGACAGTAATGAAAAACTGTTTTTT. Based on the CDR3 plus reference TRBV2 and TRBJ1-4, the full variable domain is EPEVTQTPSHQVTQMGQEVILRCVPISNHLYFYWYRQILGQKVEFLVSFYNNEISEKSEIFDDQFSVERPDGSNFTLKIRSTKLEDSAMYFCASTRDSNEKLFFGSGTQLSVL.

The V gene is TRBV7-3, the J gene TRBJ2-1; tentative D call: TRBD2 (5 bases). Germline lookup yields CDR1 SGHTA and CDR2 FQGTGA. The CDR3 loop spans 14 amino acids. V lost 5 bases and J lost 9, with 17 bases in between. CDR3 loop: CASSIKGGGGEQFF. The DNA of the CDR3 is TGTGCCAGCAGCATCAAGGGTGGAGGTGGTGAGCAGTTCTTC.

The chain joins TRBV23-1 to TRBJ2-1; D might be TRBD2 (7 bases). TRBV23-1 counts as an open reading frame of uncertain function. The CDR3 is 15 residues long. With 6 bases removed from V and 6 bases from J, the gap between germline ends came to 18 bases. The CDR3 nucleotides read TGCGCCAGCAGGACCGACTGGGGGGGGCTCAATGAGCAGTTCTTC. As protein: CASRTDWGGLNEQFF.

The chain employs TRBV19 and TRBJ1-5, with unresolved D. Germline CDR1 LNHDA, CDR2 SQIVND (reference sequence). Trimming removed 5 bases at V and 5 bases at J, with 13 bases between. CDR3 length: 14 residues. The CDR3 sequence: CASSVQAPDQPQHF. The CDR3 DNA sequence: TGTGCCAGTAGTGTTCAGGCACCCGATCAGCCCCAGCATTTT.

This chain links TRBV7-6 with TRBJ2-3, with a possible D match to TRBD2 (6 bases). Germline CDR1 and CDR2: SGHVS and FNYEAQ. CDR3 length: 16 amino acids. V lost 2 bases, J lost 1 base, and 13 bases lay in between. The CDR3 loop reads CASSLFPRERTDTQYF. The DNA of the CDR3 is TGTGCCAGCAGCTTATTCCCTCGGGAGCGCACAGATACGCAGTATTTT.